This is a list of T cell receptor beta chains from one sample in a study of blood T cells in healthy people across ages. TCRdb re-called the 5' RACE reads through MiXCR, storing one row per CDR3 protein. This table has 760,000 or so distinct CDR3 sequences, 20% to 30% appearing once. The same specimen was also included in a second study, on T cells of mothers and their children.

Sequencing was performed on blood. The receptors were sampled from a boy younger than 18 in good health. Both conserved end residues are part of each CDR3. A D gene is named only where the DNA matches it firmly. The size field is filled for only some rows; it gives once, few, many or a size class.

clone_size	v_call	j_call	d_call	cdr3_aa	cdr3_nt
.	TRBV7-2	TRBJ1-1	TRBD1	CASRKQGASTEAFF	TGTGCCAGCAGAAAACAGGGGGCAAGCACTGAAGCTTTCTTT
.	TRBV3-1	TRBJ2-7	.	CASSQDTDSYEQYF	TGTGCCAGCAGCCAGGATACAGACAGCTACGAGCAGTACTTC
.	TRBV28	TRBJ1-3	.	CASRTAAFYTIYF	TGTGCCAGCAGGACAGCAGCATTTTACACCATATATTTT
.	TRBV12-3/TRBV12-4	TRBJ1-5	TRBD1	CASSPGDRETNQPQHF	TGTGCCAGCAGTCCGGGGGACAGGGAAACAAATCAGCCCCAGCATTTT
.	TRBV7-2	TRBJ2-1	.	CASSLASETEQFF	TGTGCCAGCAGCTTAGCTAGCGAGACTGAGCAGTTCTTC
few	TRBV7-6	TRBJ2-3	.	CASSFSDGSPRRNF	TGTGCCAGCAGCTTCTCCGACGGATCCCCCAGGAGAAATTTT
few	TRBV5-1	TRBJ2-7	.	CASSHRGIVYEQYF	TGCGCCAGCAGCCATAGGGGTATCGTCTACGAGCAGTACTTC
.	TRBV12-5	TRBJ1-5	.	CASGLVREGRGGYFGQPQHF	TGTGCTAGTGGTTTGGTACGGGAGGGGCGCGGGGGCTACTTTGGACAGCCCCAGCATTTT
.	TRBV25-1	TRBJ2-4	TRBD2	CASRETTSGNKNIQYF	TGTGCCAGCAGGGAAACGACTAGCGGGAACAAAAACATTCAGTACTTC
.	TRBV27	TRBJ2-1	.	CASSALDPSYNEQFF	TGTGCCAGCAGTGCCCTAGACCCCTCCTACAATGAGCAGTTCTTC
few	TRBV12-5	TRBJ2-7	TRBD1	CASGLWDRVYEQYF	TGTGCTAGTGGTTTGTGGGACAGGGTATACGAGCAGTACTTC
.	TRBV9	TRBJ1-3	.	CASSVATDGYSGNTIYF	TGTGCCAGCAGCGTAGCTACAGACGGGTACTCTGGAAACACCATATATTTT
few	TRBV5-5	TRBJ2-3	TRBD2	CASSLTSGGLTDTQYF	TGTGCCAGCAGCTTGACTAGCGGGGGGCTCACAGATACGCAGTATTTT
few	TRBV20-1	TRBJ1-2	.	CSARDLTGPYYGYTF	TGCAGTGCTAGAGATTTAACCGGGCCCTACTATGGCTACACCTTC
.	TRBV12-3/TRBV12-4	TRBJ1-4	.	CASRWGGRNEKLFF	TGTGCCAGCAGATGGGGGGGCAGGAATGAAAAACTGTTTTTT
.	TRBV5-6	TRBJ2-7	.	CASSLYGQYEQYF	TGTGCCAGCAGCTTGTATGGTCAGTACGAGCAGTACTTC
few	TRBV27	TRBJ2-7	.	CARVRGEQYF	TGTGCCAGGGTAAGAGGCGAGCAGTACTTC